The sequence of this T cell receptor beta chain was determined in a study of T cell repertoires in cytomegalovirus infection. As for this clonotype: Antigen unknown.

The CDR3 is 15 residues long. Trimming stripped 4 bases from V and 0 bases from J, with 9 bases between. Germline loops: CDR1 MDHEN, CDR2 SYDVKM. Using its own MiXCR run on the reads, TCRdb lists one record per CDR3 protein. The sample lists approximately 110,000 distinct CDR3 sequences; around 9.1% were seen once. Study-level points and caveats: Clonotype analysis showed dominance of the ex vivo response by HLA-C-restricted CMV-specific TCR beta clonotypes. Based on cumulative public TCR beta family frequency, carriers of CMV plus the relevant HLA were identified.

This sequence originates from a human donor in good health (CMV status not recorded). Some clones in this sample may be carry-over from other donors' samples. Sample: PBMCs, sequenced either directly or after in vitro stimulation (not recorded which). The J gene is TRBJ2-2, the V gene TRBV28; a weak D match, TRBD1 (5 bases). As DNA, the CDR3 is TGTGCCAGCAGTTCAGAGACAGCGAACACCGGGGAGCTGTTTTTT. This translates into CASSSETANTGELFF.